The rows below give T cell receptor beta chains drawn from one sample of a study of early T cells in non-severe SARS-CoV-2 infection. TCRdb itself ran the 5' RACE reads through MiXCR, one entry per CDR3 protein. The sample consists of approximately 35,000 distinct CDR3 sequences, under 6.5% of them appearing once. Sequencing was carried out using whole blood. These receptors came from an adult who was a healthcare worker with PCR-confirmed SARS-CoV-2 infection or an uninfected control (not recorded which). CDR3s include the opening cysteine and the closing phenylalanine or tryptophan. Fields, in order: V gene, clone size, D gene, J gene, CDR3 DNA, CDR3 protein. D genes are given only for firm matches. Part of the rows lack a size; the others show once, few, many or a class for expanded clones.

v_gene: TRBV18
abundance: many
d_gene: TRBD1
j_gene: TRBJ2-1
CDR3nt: TGTGCCAGCTCACCCCCTTTGGGACAGGGTGCCTACAATGAGCAGTTCTTC
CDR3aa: CASSPPLGQGAYNEQFF

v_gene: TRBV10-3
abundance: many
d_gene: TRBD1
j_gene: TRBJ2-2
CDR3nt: TGTGCCACGACAGGGGGCAATAGGACCGGGGAGCTGTTTTTT
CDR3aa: CATTGGNRTGELFF

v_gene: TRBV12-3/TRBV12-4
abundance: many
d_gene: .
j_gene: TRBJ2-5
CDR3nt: TGTGCCAGCAGTTTATTAACGTACTTC
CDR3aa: CASSLLTYF

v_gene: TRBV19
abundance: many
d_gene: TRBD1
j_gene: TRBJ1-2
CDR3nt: TGTGCCAGTAGTATAGGACAGGGCTACGTCGTCGGCTACACCTTC
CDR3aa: CASSIGQGYVVGYTF

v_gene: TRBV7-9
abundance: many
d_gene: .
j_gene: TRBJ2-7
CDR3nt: TGTGCCAGCAGCCTAGAGACAGATTCGTCCTACGAGCAGTACTTC
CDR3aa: CASSLETDSSYEQYF

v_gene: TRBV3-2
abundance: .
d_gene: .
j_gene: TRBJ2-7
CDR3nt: TGTGCCAGCAGCCAGTCCGGGACAGACTCCTACGAGCAGTACTTC
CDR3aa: CASSQSGTDSYEQYF

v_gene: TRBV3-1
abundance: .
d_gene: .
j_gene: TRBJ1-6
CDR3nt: TGTGCCAGCGTTGGGAGAACCTATAATTCACCCCTCCACTTT
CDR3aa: CASVGRTYNSPLHF

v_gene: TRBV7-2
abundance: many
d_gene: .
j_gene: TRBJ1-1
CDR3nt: TGTGCCAGCAGCTTTCGGACCGGGACGGGAAGGAACACTGAAGCTTTCTTT
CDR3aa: CASSFRTGTGRNTEAFF

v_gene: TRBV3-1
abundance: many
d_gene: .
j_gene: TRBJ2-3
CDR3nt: TGTGCCAGCAGCCAAGAAGTCGGGGGAGGCACAGATACGCAGTATTTT
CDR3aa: CASSQEVGGGTDTQYF

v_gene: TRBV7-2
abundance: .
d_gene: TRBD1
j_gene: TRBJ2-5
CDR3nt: TGTGCCAGCAGCTTCGACAGGGGATCGGAGACCCAGTACTTC
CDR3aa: CASSFDRGSETQYF

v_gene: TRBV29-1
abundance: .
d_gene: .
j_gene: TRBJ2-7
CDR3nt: TGCAGCGTTGGATCGGCGGGCGCTCTCTTCGAGCAGTACTTC
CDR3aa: CSVGSAGALFEQYF

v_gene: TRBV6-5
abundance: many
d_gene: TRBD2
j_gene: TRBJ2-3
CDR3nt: TGTGCCAGCAGTTCCCTAGCGGGGGCCACAGATACGCAGTATTTT
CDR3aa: CASSSLAGATDTQYF

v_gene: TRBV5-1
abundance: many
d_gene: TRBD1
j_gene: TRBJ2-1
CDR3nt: TGCGCCAGCAGCTCCAAACGGGGACAGGTCGGTGAGCAGTTCTTC
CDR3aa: CASSSKRGQVGEQFF

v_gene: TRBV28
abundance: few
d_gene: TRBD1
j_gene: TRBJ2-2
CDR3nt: TGTGCCAGCACCCAAGGGGACAGGGACACCGGGGAGCTGTTTTTT
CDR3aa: CASTQGDRDTGELFF

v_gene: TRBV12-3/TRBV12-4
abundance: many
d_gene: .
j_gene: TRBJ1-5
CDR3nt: TGTGCCAGCAACATAGGGTCCGGGTTTGATCAGCCCCAGCATTTT
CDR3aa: CASNIGSGFDQPQHF

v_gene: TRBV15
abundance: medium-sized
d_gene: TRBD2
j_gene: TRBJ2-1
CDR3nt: TGTGCCACCGGGGAGGGCAGGAACAATGAGCAGTTCTTC
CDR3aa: CATGEGRNNEQFF

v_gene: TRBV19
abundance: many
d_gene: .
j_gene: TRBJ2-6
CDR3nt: TGTGCCAGTGGGGGTGGGGCCAACGTCCTGACTTTC
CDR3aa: CASGGGANVLTF

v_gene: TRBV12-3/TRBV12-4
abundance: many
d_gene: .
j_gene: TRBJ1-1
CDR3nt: TGTGCCAGCAGTTTGACGATGGGGAACACTGAAGCTTTCTTT
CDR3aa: CASSLTMGNTEAFF

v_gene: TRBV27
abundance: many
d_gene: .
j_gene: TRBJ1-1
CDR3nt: TGTGCCAGCAGTTCTCGGACAGCTTTTGAAGCTTTCTTT
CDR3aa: CASSSRTAFEAFF

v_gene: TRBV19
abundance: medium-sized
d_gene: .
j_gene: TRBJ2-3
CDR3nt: TGTGCCAGTAGTATCGGAGGAGATACGCAGTATTTT
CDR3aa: CASSIGGDTQYF

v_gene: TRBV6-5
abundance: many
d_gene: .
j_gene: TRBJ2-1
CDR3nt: TGTGCCAGCAGTTACAATGGTTACAATGAGCAGTTCTTC
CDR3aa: CASSYNGYNEQFF

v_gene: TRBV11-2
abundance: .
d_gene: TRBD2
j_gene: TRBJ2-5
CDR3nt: TGTGCCAGCAGCCGGCCTCTAGCGGGGGGGCTTTCAGAGACCCAGTACTTC
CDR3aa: CASSRPLAGGLSETQYF